The 32 T cell receptor beta chains reported below all come from one sample, sequenced in a study of blood T cell repertoires in COVID-19. Measured with immunoSEQ multiplex PCR; TCRdb has only the in-frame clones, and not every one. The data show 150,000 to 200,000 clones, about 89% seen once. Sequencing was carried out using peripheral blood. These receptors all come from a man aged 40-49 years with acute or convalescent COVID-19.

This clone was observed a handful of times. The gene calls are TRBV7-9 and TRBJ1-1; unclear D gene. V shed 5 bases and J shed 5 bases, with 6 bases lying between them. CDR3 size: 11 residues. The V gene's germline CDR1 is SEHNR and CDR2 FQNEAQ (reference sequence). DNA for the CDR3: TGTGCCAGCAGCGGCATGACTGAAGCTTTCTTT. Translated, it gives CASSGMTEAFF. Complete variable domain (other parts from reference TRBV7-9 and TRBJ1-1): DTGVSQNPRHKITKRGQNVTFRCDPISEHNRLYWYRQTLGQGPEFLTYFQNEAQLEKSRLLSDRFSAERPKGSFSTLEIQRTEQGDSAMYLCASSGMTEAFFGQGTRLTVV.

The rearrangement joins TRBV4-1 to TRBJ1-5, with a possible D match to TRBD1 (5 bases). In germline, CDR1 is MGHRA, CDR2 YSYEKL. The V gene lost 3 bases and the J gene lost 6 bases, with 9 bases spanning the gap. The CDR3 covers 13 residues. CDR3 bases: TGCGCCAGCAGCCACCGGGGGGGTCAGCCCCAGCATTTT. This encodes CASSHRGGQPQHF.

This chain joins TRBV19 and TRBJ1-4, with TRBD1 matching 9 bases. V was clipped by 4 bases and J by 6 bases; unmatched bases: 12. The CDR3 contains 17 residues. The V gene's germline CDR1 is LNHDA and CDR2 SQIVND (reference sequence). CDR3 nucleotides: TGTGCCAGTAGTACCGGACAGGGGATGGTGTTTTATGAAAAACTGTTTTTT. The encoded protein is CASSTGQGMVFYEKLFF.

The chain recombines TRBV7-9 with TRBJ2-3, with D perhaps TRBD2 (5 bases). Trimming cost V 5 bases and J 3 bases, with 15 bases left between them. CDR3 length equals 15 residues. Germline CDR1 is SEHNR and CDR2 is FQNEAQ (reference sequence). The CDR3 nucleotides read TGTGCCAGCAGCGTTTTAAGCGGCTTTACAGATACGCAGTATTTT. Its translation: CASSVLSGFTDTQYF.

The V call is TRBV15, the J call TRBJ1-6; D not resolved. The V and J ends lost 5 bases and 8 bases respectively, with 19 bases between them. Germline CDR1 LNHNV, CDR2 YYDKDF (reference sequence). This CDR3 region has 16 residues. The chain's CDR3 is CATSEPPFQVHSPLHF. CDR3 in DNA: TGTGCCACCAGCGAGCCCCCCTTTCAAGTCCATTCACCCCTCCACTTT.

The V call is TRBV6-5, the J call TRBJ1-5; 7 nucleotides line up with TRBD1. With V trimmed by 7 bases and J by 5 bases, 11 bases remained unmatched. Germline V gene sequence: CDR1 MNHEY, CDR2 SVGAGI. The CDR3 has 15 residues. The CDR3 bases are TGTGCCAGCAATGGTAACAGGGGCATTGATCAGCCCCAGCATTTT. Translation: CASNGNRGIDQPQHF.

This chain connects TRBV19 to TRBJ2-7; TRBD2 is a possible D gene (6 bases). This CDR3 has 14 residues. With 5 bases removed from V and 0 bases from J, the gap between germline ends came to 11 bases. Germline CDR1 and CDR2: LNHDA and SQIVND (reference sequence). The CDR3 sequence is CASSAGGASYEQYF. DNA for the CDR3: TGTGCCAGTAGTGCCGGGGGAGCCTCCTACGAGCAGTACTTC.

The chain carries TRBV5-1 and TRBJ2-1, with D possibly being TRBD2 (6 bases). In germline, CDR1 is SGHRS, CDR2 YFSETQ. The V end was cut by 0 bases, the J end by 4 bases, with 11 bases between. The CDR3 contains 15 residues. CDR3 sequence (DNA): TGCGCCAGCAGCTTGGTCGGGGGTACTTACAATGAGCAGTTCTTC. Its translation: CASSLVGGTYNEQFF.

The V and J genes are TRBV18 and TRBJ2-6; a weak D match, TRBD1 (6 bases). The CDR3 is made up of 16 amino acids. Germline lookup yields CDR1 KGHSH and CDR2 LQKENI. V was trimmed by 1 base and J by 0 bases, leaving 7 bases between them. The CDR3 nucleotides are TGTGCCAGCTCACCACTGGGGGCCTCTGGGGCCAACGTCCTGACTTTC. Amino acids: CASSPLGASGANVLTF.

In its sample, this clone was seen once. This rearrangement joins TRBV6-2 or TRBV6-3 to TRBJ2-5; TRBD2 matches at 15 bases. V lost 2 bases, J lost 5 bases, and 6 bases stayed unmatched. This CDR3 has 17 residues. Looked up from germline, CDR1 is MNHEY and CDR2 is SVGEGT. CDR3 protein: CASSYPMGLAGGETQYF. In DNA, the CDR3 is TGTGCCAGCAGTTACCCCATGGGACTAGCGGGGGGCGAGACCCAGTACTTC.

There are a few counts of this clone. The rearrangement joins TRBV10-3 to TRBJ1-1, with D hard to call. The CDR3 totals 15 residues. Trimming removed 0 bases at V and 0 bases at J, with 8 bases between. The germline V gene encodes CDR1 ENHRY and CDR2 SYGVKD. The CDR3 DNA is TGTGCCATCAGTGAGTCGGGCAGATTGAACACTGAAGCTTTCTTT. As protein: CAISESGRLNTEAFF.

The chain employs TRBV15 and TRBJ1-1, with D possibly being TRBD1 (6 bases). Deletions cut 3 bases from V and 0 bases from J, with 14 bases between. The CDR3 totals 16 residues. The germline V gene has CDR1 LNHNV and CDR2 YYDKDF (reference sequence). The CDR3: CATSSAGDVVNTEAFF. The CDR3 DNA reads TGTGCCACCAGCAGTGCAGGGGATGTCGTGAACACTGAAGCTTTCTTT.

V is TRBV6-1 and J is TRBJ1-2; D is unresolved. The CDR3 is 13 residues long. Per germline, CDR1 MNHNS and CDR2 SASEGT. V was trimmed by 2 bases and J by 3 bases, leaving 7 bases between them. CDR3 region: CASSEREDYGYTF. Written as DNA, the CDR3 is TGTGCCAGCAGTGAAAGGGAGGACTATGGCTACACCTTC.

CDR3 region: CASRSNRGENSPLHF. The CDR3 DNA is TGTGCCAGCAGGTCAAACAGGGGGGAAAATTCACCCCTCCACTTT. The gene calls are TRBV11-2 and TRBJ1-6; 8 bases line up with TRBD1. V lost 6 bases and J lost 7; bases outside the gene matches: 8. CDR1 is SGHAT and CDR2 is FQNNGV in the germline V gene. The CDR3 contains 15 residues.

This chain uses TRBV4-1 with TRBJ2-2, with TRBD2 as a possible D gene (5 bases). The germline V gene has CDR1 MGHRA and CDR2 YSYEKL. The CDR3 spans 14 residues. Trimming took off 0 bases at V and 5 bases at J, with 7 bases between the two ends. CDR3 nucleotides: TGCGCCAGCAGCCAAGAGGGAGTAACCGGGGAGCTGTTTTTT. It specifies CASSQEGVTGELFF.

This chain uses TRBV30 with TRBJ1-2, with 8 bases matching TRBD1. The CDR3 loop spans 16 amino acids. Germline trimming cut 1 base from V and 8 bases from J; bases unmatched to any gene: 15. Germline CDR1 GTSNPN, CDR2 SVGIG (reference sequence). CDR3 in amino acids: CAWSAQTPQGDRGYTF. CDR3 nucleotide sequence: TGTGCCTGGAGTGCCCAGACCCCACAGGGGGATCGGGGCTACACCTTC.

The rearrangement links TRBV4-2 to TRBJ2-2, with 7 bases fitting TRBD1. With 11 bases clipped from V and 2 bases from J, the junction kept 8 bases outside the gene matches. CDR3 length: 14 residues. The germline V gene encodes CDR1 LGHNA and CDR2 YNFKEQ. The CDR3 reads CASSGQSNTGELFF. CDR3 coding DNA: TGTGCCTCTTCGGGACAGAGCAACACCGGGGAGCTGTTTTTT.

The chain recombines TRBV6-5 with TRBJ1-5, with TRBD1 matching over 10 bases. V lost 6 bases and J lost 4; bases outside the gene matches: 6. CDR3 length equals 15 residues. Germline V gives CDR1 MNHEY, CDR2 SVGAGI. The CDR3 sequence is CASRRQGAMNQPQHF. The CDR3 DNA reads as TGTGCCAGCAGGCGACAGGGGGCAATGAATCAGCCCCAGCATTTT.

The CDR3 DNA is TGTGCCAGCAGTTACTCGACAGGCCTTAGGGATCAGCCCCAGCATTTT. It yields the protein CASSYSTGLRDQPQHF. The chain uses TRBV6-5 and TRBJ1-5, with D tentatively TRBD1 (6 bases). CDR3 length equals 16 residues. The germline V gene encodes CDR1 MNHEY and CDR2 SVGAGI. The V end was cut by 0 bases, the J end by 5 bases, with 14 bases between.

J is TRBJ2-2 and V is TRBV21-1; the table names TRBD1, a call not compared with the DNA. TRBV21-1 is annotated as a pseudogene. This CDR3 is built from 16 residues. The CDR3 nucleotides are TGTGCCAGCACCCCAAGGGGACAGGGGAACACCGGGGAGCTGTTTTTT. This gives the protein CASTPRGQGNTGELFF.

The rearrangement links TRBV18 to TRBJ2-7; 8 bases map to TRBD1. The germline V gene has CDR1 KGHSH and CDR2 LQKENI. This CDR3 is built from 15 residues. V lost 2 bases, J lost 0 bases, and 3 bases stayed unmatched. The CDR3 DNA reads as TGTGCCAGCTCACCAGGGACAGGAGGCTCCTACGAGCAGTACTTC. Its protein is CASSPGTGGSYEQYF. The variable domain in full, completed from reference TRBV18 and TRBJ2-7, reads NAGVMQNPRHLVRRRGQEARLRCSPMKGHSHVYWYRQLPEEGLKFMVYLQKENIIDESGMPKERFSAEFPKEGPSILRIQQVVRGDSAAYFCASSPGTGGSYEQYFGPGTRLTVT.

This chain joins TRBV30 and TRBJ1-4; the D gene is possibly TRBD1 (6 bases). Germline V gene lookup returns CDR1 GTSNPN and CDR2 SVGIG (reference sequence). V lost 0 bases to trimming and J lost 4 bases, with 12 bases between them. This CDR3 has 15 residues. The CDR3 nucleotides are TGTGCCTGGAGTGTGGACAGCGGGAATAATGAAAAACTGTTTTTT. It yields the protein CAWSVDSGNNEKLFF.

This sequence joins TRBV3-1 (or the pseudogene TRBV3-2) and TRBJ2-3; 7 bases are shared with TRBD1. The CDR3 extends over 15 amino acids. The germline V gene has CDR1 LGHDT and CDR2 YNNKEL (reference sequence). Germline trimming cut 2 bases from V and 2 bases from J; bases unmatched to any gene: 4. The CDR3 loop reads CASSQPTGATDTQYF. The CDR3 region has the DNA TGTGCCAGCAGCCAACCTACAGGGGCCACAGATACGCAGTATTTT.

V gene TRBV6-5 combines with J gene TRBJ1-2; D remains ambiguous. Deletions cut 8 bases from V and 2 bases from J, with 15 bases between. Germline assignment: CDR1 MNHEY and CDR2 SVGAGI. The CDR3 has 14 residues. The CDR3 DNA sequence: TGTGCCAGCGGAGAGGGTCGTTCGAACTATGGCTACACCTTC. Translation: CASGEGRSNYGYTF.

The chain recombines TRBV15 with TRBJ2-3; maybe TRBD2 (5 bases). Germline assignment: CDR1 LNHNV and CDR2 YYDKDF (reference sequence). CDR3 length: 14 amino acids. The ends were cut back, 0 bases at V and 1 base at J, with 5 bases in the middle. CDR3: CATSRDGGTDTQYF. CDR3 nucleotides: TGTGCCACCAGCAGAGACGGGGGCACAGATACGCAGTATTTT.

This clone was counted a single time. The chain links TRBV5-4 to TRBJ2-5; D may be TRBD1 (5 bases). In germline, CDR1 is SGHNT, CDR2 YYREEE (reference sequence). Trimming took 1 base from V and 5 from J, leaving 9 bases between them. The CDR3 runs 13 residues. The CDR3 coding sequence is TGTGCCAGCAGCTTGAGGGGTCACGAGACCCAGTACTTC. Its translation: CASSLRGHETQYF. The whole variable domain, remainder taken from reference TRBV5-4 and TRBJ2-5, is ETGVTQSPTHLIKTRGQQVTLRCSSQSGHNTVSWYQQALGQGPQFIFQYYREEENGRGNFPPRFSGLQFPNYSSELNVNALELDDSALYLCASSLRGHETQYFGPGTRLLVL.

This sequence joins TRBV6-5 and TRBJ1-1, with a weak D call TRBD1 (5 bases). This CDR3 has 11 residues. Germline V gene data show CDR1 as MNHEY and CDR2 as SVGAGI. Trimming stripped 8 bases from V and 6 bases from J, with 10 bases between. Here the CDR3 reads CASRRGSEAFF. CDR3 sequence (DNA): TGTGCCAGCCGACGGGGGTCTGAAGCTTTCTTT.

The V and J genes are TRBV7-2 and TRBJ2-5; possible D gene TRBD1, 6 bases. The germline V gene encodes CDR1 SGHTA and CDR2 FQGNSA. Trimming took off 2 bases at V and 5 bases at J, with 15 bases between the two ends. This CDR3 has 15 amino acids. The CDR3 is CASSLQAGAEETQYF. The CDR3 DNA reads as TGTGCCAGCAGCTTACAAGCAGGGGCGGAGGAGACCCAGTACTTC.

This clone was counted once. The chain has TRBV5-1 and TRBJ1-2; D gene ambiguous. CDR1 and CDR2 from the germline V gene are SGHRS and YFSETQ. Trimming took 3 bases from V and 4 from J, leaving 10 bases between them. CDR3 length: 13 amino acids. CDR3 loop: CASSSEGAYGYTF. The CDR3 DNA is TGCGCCAGCAGCTCGGAGGGCGCCTATGGCTACACCTTC.

This clone was picked up one time. This rearrangement joins TRBV5-4 to TRBJ1-4, with D unclear. V was trimmed by 2 bases and J by 6 bases, leaving 8 bases between them. The CDR3 sequence is 13 residues long. Per the germline V gene, CDR1 is SGHNT and CDR2 is YYREEE (reference sequence). CDR3 nucleotides: TGTGCCAGCAGCTTCGTCGGTGATGAAAAACTGTTTTTT. Translating gives CASSFVGDEKLFF.

The chain is built from TRBV5-4 and TRBJ2-5, with a tentative D call TRBD1 (6 bases). CDR1 SGHNT and CDR2 YYREEE come from the germline V gene (reference sequence). The CDR3 covers 19 residues. V was cut by 0 bases and J by 0 bases, with 21 bases left in between. DNA of the CDR3: TGTGCCAGCAGCTTGGCGCCAGGGGTGGTGTATCGGTACCAAGAGACCCAGTACTTC. Its translation: CASSLAPGVVYRYQETQYF. The variable domain in full, completed from reference TRBV5-4 and TRBJ2-5, reads ETGVTQSPTHLIKTRGQQVTLRCSSQSGHNTVSWYQQALGQGPQFIFQYYREEENGRGNFPPRFSGLQFPNYSSELNVNALELDDSALYLCASSLAPGVVYRYQETQYFGPGTRLLVL.

The chain is built from TRBV7-8 and TRBJ2-2, with D tentatively TRBD1 (6 bases). Trimming took 5 bases from V and 5 from J, leaving 12 bases between them. This CDR3 region has 14 residues. Looked up from germline, CDR1 is SGHVS and CDR2 is FQNEAQ. CDR3 nucleotides: TGTGCCAGCAGCGCAGACAGGACAACCGGGGAGCTGTTTTTT. Translation gives CASSADRTTGELFF.